This T cell receptor (beta chain) was recorded in a study of T cell repertoires in ileal Crohn's disease. Study as a whole: 35% were active smokers at surgery; median disease duration was about 7.5 years. About half of patients got postoperative therapy: 11 thiopurines, over 15 anti-TNF. Broader study findings: High-frequency clones were more common in sorted CD8 than CD4 cells.

On this clone itself: Antigen unknown.

Assay: immunoSEQ multiplex PCR; the TCRdb copy retains only in-frame clones and omits some. The data hold over 500 clones, with about nine tenths observed a single time. From germline, CDR1 is LGHNA and CDR2 YSLEER. The CDR3 runs 13 residues. The ends lost 0 bases at V and 8 bases at J; junction bases unmatched: 1. The rearrangement joins TRBV4-3 to TRBJ2-1, with 7 bases lining up with TRBD2. The TCR was taken from an adult with Crohn's disease. The sequencing input was ileal tissue. The CDR3 protein is CASSQDGRDEQFF. CDR3 sequence (DNA): TGCGCCAGCAGCCAAGATGGGAGGGATGAGCAGTTCTTC.